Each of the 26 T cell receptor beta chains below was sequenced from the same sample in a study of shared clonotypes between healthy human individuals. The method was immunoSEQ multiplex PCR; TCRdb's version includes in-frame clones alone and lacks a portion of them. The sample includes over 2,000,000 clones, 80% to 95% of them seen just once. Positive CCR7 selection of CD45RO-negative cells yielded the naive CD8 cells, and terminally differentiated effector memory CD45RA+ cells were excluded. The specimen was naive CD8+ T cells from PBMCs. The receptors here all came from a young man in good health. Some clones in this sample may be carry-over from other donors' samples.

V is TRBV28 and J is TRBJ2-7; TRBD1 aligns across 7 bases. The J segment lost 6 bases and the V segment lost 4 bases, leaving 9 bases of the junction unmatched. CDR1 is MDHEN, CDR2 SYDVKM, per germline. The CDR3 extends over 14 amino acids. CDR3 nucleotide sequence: TGTGCCAGCAGTTCGGGCAGGGGGAGAATCGAGCAGTACTTC. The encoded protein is CASSSGRGRIEQYF.

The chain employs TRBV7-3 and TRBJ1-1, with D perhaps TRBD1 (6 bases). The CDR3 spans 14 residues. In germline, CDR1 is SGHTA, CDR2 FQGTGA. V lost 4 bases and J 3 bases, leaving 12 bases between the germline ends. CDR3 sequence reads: CASSSPGVDTEAFF. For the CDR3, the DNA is TGTGCCAGCAGCTCCCCAGGGGTCGACACTGAAGCTTTCTTT.

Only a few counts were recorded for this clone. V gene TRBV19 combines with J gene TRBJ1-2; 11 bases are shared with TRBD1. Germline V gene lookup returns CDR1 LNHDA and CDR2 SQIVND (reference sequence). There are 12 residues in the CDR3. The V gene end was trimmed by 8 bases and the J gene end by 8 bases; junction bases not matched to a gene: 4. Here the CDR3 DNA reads TGTGCCAGTGGACAGGGGGCTGGCGGCTACACCTTC. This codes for CASGQGAGGYTF.

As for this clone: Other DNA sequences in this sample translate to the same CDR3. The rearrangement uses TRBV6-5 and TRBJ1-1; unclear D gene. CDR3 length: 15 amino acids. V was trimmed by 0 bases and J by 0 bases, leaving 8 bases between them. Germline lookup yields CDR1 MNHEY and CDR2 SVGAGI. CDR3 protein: CASSYSRVLNTEAFF. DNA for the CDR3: TGTGCCAGCAGTTACTCGCGGGTACTGAACACTGAAGCTTTCTTT.

The CDR3 protein is CASSPGRLAGGDEQFF. In DNA, the CDR3 is TGCGCCAGCAGCCCAGGAAGGCTAGCGGGTGGGGATGAGCAGTTCTTC. The genes are TRBV4-1 and TRBJ2-1, with 8 bases matching TRBD2. The CDR3 is made up of 16 amino acids. J gave up 8 bases and V 4 bases, and 13 bases lay outside the gene matches. Germline CDR1 is MGHRA and CDR2 is YSYEKL.

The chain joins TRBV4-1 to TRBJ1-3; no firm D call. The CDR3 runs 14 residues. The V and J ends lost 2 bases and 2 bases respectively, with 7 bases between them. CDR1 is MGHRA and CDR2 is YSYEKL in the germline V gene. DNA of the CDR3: TGCGCCAGCAGCCAAACCGACACTGGAAACACCATATATTTT. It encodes CASSQTDTGNTIYF.

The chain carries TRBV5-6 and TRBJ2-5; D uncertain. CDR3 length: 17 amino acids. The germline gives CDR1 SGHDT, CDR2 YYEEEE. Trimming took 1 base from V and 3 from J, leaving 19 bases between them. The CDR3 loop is CASSLRFSYPTKETQYF. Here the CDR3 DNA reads TGTGCCAGCAGCTTGAGGTTTTCGTATCCTACAAAAGAGACCCAGTACTTC.

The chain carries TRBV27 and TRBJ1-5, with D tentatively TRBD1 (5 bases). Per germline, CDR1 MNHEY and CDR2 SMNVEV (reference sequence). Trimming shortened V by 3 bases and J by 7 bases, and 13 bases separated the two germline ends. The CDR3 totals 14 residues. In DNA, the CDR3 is TGTGCCAGCAGTTTTCGGGACCCGGGCCAGCCCCAGCATTTT. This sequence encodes CASSFRDPGQPQHF.

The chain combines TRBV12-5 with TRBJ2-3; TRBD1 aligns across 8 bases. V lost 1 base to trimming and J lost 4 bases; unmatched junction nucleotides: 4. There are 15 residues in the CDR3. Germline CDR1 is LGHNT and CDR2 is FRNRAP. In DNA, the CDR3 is TGTGCTAGTGGTTTGGGACAGGGGATTGCAGATACGCAGTATTTT. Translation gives CASGLGQGIADTQYF.

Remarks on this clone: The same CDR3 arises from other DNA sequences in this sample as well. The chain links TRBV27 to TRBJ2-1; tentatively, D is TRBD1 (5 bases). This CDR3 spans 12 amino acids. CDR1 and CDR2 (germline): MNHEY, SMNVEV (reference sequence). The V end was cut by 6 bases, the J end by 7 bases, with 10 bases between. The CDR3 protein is CASSLTGNEQFF. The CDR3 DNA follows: TGTGCCAGCAGCCTCACAGGAAATGAGCAGTTCTTC.

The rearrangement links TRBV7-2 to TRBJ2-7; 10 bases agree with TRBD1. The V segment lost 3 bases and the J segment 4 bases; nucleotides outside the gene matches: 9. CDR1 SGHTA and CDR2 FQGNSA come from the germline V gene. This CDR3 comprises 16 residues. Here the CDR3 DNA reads TGTGCCAGCAGCTTTCTGGGACAGGGGAATAAATACGAGCAGTACTTC. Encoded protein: CASSFLGQGNKYEQYF.

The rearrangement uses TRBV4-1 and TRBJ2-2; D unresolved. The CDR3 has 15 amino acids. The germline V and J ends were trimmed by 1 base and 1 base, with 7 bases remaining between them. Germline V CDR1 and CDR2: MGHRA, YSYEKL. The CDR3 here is CASSQVAVNTGELFF. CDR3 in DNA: TGCGCCAGCAGCCAAGTCGCGGTGAACACCGGGGAGCTGTTTTTT.

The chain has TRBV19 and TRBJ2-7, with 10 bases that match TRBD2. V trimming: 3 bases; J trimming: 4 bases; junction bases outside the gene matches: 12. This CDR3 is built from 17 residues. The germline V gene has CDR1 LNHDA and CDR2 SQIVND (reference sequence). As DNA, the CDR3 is TGTGCCAGTAGTATTACCGCCCTAGCGGGAGAAAGTTACGAGCAGTACTTC. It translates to CASSITALAGESYEQYF.

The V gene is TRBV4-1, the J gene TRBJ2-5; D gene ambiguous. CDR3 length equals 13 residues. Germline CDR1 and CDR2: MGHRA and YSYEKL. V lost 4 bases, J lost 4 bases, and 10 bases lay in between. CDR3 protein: CASSLVWGETQYF. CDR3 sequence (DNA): TGCGCCAGCAGCCTGGTGTGGGGAGAGACCCAGTACTTC.

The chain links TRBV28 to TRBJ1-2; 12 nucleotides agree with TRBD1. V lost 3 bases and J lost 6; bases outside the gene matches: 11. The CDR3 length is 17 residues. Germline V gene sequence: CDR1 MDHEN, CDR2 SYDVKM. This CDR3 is CASSLVFLGTGGHGYTF. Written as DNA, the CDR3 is TGTGCCAGCAGTTTGGTGTTCTTAGGGACAGGGGGCCATGGCTACACCTTC.

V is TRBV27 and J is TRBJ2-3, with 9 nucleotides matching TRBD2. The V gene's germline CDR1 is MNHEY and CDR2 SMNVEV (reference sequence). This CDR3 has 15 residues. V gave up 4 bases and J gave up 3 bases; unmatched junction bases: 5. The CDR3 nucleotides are TGTGCCAGCAGTTCGTTAGGACTAGCGACAGATACGCAGTATTTT. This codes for CASSSLGLATDTQYF.

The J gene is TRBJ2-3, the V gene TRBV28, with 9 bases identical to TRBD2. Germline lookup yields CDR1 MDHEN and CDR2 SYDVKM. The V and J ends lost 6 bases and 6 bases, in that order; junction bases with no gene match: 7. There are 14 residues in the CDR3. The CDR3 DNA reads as TGTGCCAGCAGCCCCCCCGCGGGAGGGGATACGCAGTATTTT. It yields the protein CASSPPAGGDTQYF.

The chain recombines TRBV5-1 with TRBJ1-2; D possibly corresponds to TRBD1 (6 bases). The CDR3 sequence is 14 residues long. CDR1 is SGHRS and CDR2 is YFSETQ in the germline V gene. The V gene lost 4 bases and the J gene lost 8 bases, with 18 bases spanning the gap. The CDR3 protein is CASSPWDTPEGYTF. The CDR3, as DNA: TGCGCCAGCAGCCCTTGGGACACCCCGGAAGGCTACACCTTC.

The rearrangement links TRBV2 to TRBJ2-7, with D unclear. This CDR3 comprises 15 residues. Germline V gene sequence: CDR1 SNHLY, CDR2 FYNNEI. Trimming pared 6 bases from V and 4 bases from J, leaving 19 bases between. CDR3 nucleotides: TGTGCCAGCAGGATTGGCACTACCATAGGATACGAGCAGTACTTC. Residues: CASRIGTTIGYEQYF.

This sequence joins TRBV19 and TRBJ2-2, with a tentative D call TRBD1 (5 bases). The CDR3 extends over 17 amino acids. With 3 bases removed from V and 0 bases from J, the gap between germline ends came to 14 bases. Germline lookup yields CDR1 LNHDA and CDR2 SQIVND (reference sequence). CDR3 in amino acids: CASSIFRGTTNTGELFF. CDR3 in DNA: TGTGCCAGTAGTATTTTTAGGGGCACTACGAACACCGGGGAGCTGTTTTTT. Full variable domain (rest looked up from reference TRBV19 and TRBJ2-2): DGGITQSPKYLFRKEGQNVTLSCEQNLNHDAMYWYRQDPGQGLRLIYYSQIVNDFQKGDIAEGYSVSREKKESFPLTVTSAQKNPTAFYLCASSIFRGTTNTGELFFGEGSRLTVL.

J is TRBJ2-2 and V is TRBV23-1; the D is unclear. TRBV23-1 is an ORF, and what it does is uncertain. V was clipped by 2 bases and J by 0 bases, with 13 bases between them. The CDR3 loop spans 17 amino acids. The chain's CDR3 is CASSQQDWGSNTGELFF. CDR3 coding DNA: TGCGCCAGCAGTCAACAAGATTGGGGTTCGAACACCGGGGAGCTGTTTTTT.

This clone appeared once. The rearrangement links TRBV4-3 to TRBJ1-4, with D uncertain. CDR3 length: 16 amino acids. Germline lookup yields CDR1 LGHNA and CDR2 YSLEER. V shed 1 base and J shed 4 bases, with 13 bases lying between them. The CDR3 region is CASSQGSGLINEKLFF. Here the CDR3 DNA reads TGCGCCAGCAGCCAAGGCTCCGGGCTGATTAATGAAAAACTGTTTTTT.

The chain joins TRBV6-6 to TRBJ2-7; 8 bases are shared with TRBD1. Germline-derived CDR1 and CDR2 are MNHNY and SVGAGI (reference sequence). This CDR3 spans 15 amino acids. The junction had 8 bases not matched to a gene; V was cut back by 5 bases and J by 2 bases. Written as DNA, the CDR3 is TGTGCCAGCAGTAAAACGGACAGGGCCCCCTACGAGCAGTACTTC. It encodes CASSKTDRAPYEQYF.

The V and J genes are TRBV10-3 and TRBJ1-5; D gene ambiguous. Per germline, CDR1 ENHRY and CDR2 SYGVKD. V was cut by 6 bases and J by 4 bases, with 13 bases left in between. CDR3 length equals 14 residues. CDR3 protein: CAIREEGRNQPQHF. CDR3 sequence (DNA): TGTGCCATCAGGGAGGAGGGCCGAAATCAGCCCCAGCATTTT.

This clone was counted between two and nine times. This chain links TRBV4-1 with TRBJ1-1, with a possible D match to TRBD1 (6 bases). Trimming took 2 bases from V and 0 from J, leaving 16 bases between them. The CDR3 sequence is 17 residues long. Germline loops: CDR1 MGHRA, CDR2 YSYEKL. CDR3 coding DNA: TGCGCCAGCAGCCAACTCCGGGACACCATCATGAACACTGAAGCTTTCTTT. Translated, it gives CASSQLRDTIMNTEAFF.

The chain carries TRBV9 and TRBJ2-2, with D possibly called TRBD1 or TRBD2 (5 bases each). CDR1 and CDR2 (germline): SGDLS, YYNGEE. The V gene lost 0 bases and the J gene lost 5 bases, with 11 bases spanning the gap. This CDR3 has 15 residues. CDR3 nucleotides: TGTGCCAGCAGCGTAGGGGACGGGGTGACCGGGGAGCTGTTTTTT. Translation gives CASSVGDGVTGELFF.